These 8 T cell receptor beta chains share one sample of origin, sequenced in a study of blood T cells in healthy people across ages. Together with a sample-barcoded 5' primer, a J-beta primer mix was included in a second PCR lasting about 6 to 11 cycles. A single record per CDR3 protein comes from TCRdb applying MiXCR to the 5' RACE reads. The sample lists about 1,500,000 distinct CDR3 sequences, about 28% occurring once. The sample taken for sequencing was blood. These TCRs come from a woman aged 25 to 39 in good health.

The genes are TRBV20-1 and TRBJ1-1; D is unresolved. Trimming cost V 2 bases and J 6 bases, with 16 bases left between them. The CDR3 runs 14 residues. Germline values: CDR1 DFQATT, CDR2 SNEGSKA (reference sequence). The CDR3 bases are TGCAGTGCTAGAATTCCCCGGTTGTCCTCTGAAGCTTTCTTT. Protein sequence: CSARIPRLSSEAFF.

A remark on this clonotype: The junction differs from germline at one of its ends, possibly a read error. The chain recombines TRBV28 with TRBJ2-5; perhaps D is TRBD1 or TRBD2 (6 bases each). The CDR3 totals 11 residues. Looked up from germline, CDR1 is MDHEN and CDR2 is SYDVKM. The CDR3 loop is CASSIAGHLTF. The DNA for the CDR3 is TGTGCCAGCAGTATCGCGGGACATCTCACCTTC.

In this sample, this clonotype turned up a few times. A junction boundary mismatches the germline segment, possibly from a read error. The chain carries TRBV6-1 and TRBJ1-6, with D unclear. The CDR3 contains 13 residues. CDR1 MNHNS and CDR2 SASEGT come from the germline V gene. CDR3 nucleotide sequence: TGTGCCAGCAGGGAAGGTGGTAATTCACCCCTCCACTTT. Its translation: CASREGGNSPLHF.

This chain uses TRBV6-1 with TRBJ2-3, with 9 bases matching TRBD1. This CDR3 has 16 amino acids. Germline CDR1 and CDR2: MNHNS and SASEGT. V lost 4 bases, J lost 2 bases, and 7 bases stayed unmatched. CDR3 protein: CASSGSGTGITDTQYF. The CDR3 DNA reads TGTGCCAGCAGTGGATCCGGGACAGGGATCACAGATACGCAGTATTTT.

This clonotype has only one observation. The chain has TRBV20-1 and TRBJ2-3, with a tentative D call TRBD2 (5 bases). Germline CDR1 is DFQATT and CDR2 is SNEGSKA (reference sequence). The CDR3 is 15 residues long. V was trimmed by 7 bases and J by 2 bases, leaving 19 bases between them. For the CDR3, the DNA is TGCAGTGTTCCCCCCAGCGGACGGCTCACAGATACGCAGTATTTT. Its protein product is CSVPPSGRLTDTQYF.

This clonotype appeared a few times. This chain links TRBV28 with TRBJ1-1; D possibly corresponds to TRBD1 (5 bases). The CDR3 spans 15 residues. V lost 4 bases and J 6 bases, leaving 18 bases between the germline ends. CDR1 and CDR2 from the germline V gene are MDHEN and SYDVKM. This chain's CDR3 is CASSSAGGGRAEAFF. The CDR3 DNA is TGTGCCAGCAGTTCCGCTGGCGGGGGTCGGGCTGAAGCTTTCTTT. The full variable domain, rest sourced from reference TRBV28 and TRBJ1-1, is DVKVTQSSRYLVKRTGEKVFLECVQDMDHENMFWYRQDPGLGLRLIYFSYDVKMKEKGDIPEGYSVSREKKERFSLILESASTNQTSMYLCASSSAGGGRAEAFFGQGTRLTVV.

The V and J genes are TRBV4-2 and TRBJ1-1; D is ambiguous. V was trimmed by 0 bases and J by 10 bases, leaving 18 bases between them. Germline values: CDR1 LGHNA, CDR2 YNFKEQ. The CDR3 runs to 15 residues. CDR3 sequence: CASSQDLVGDLGAFF. The CDR3 DNA follows: TGTGCCAGCAGCCAAGATCTTGTTGGGGATCTTGGAGCTTTCTTT.

This clonotype was seen ten or more times. The rearrangement links TRBV6-2 or TRBV6-3 to TRBJ2-7, with 8 bases matching TRBD2. Germline V gives CDR1 MNHEY, CDR2 SVGEGT. The CDR3 contains 14 residues. The V and J ends lost 2 bases and 7 bases, in that order; junction bases with no gene match: 7. The CDR3 nucleotides read TGTGCCAGCAGTTACACAGGACTAGCCGAAGAGCAGTACTTC. This codes for CASSYTGLAEEQYF.